This TCR beta chain came from a study of T-cell reconstitution after alpha-beta-depleted transplantation in children. Findings of the study overall: The study traced high day-60 TCRbeta diversity in some patients to surviving recipient T cells and thymic progenitors. Newly produced T cells mostly provided counts and TCRbeta diversity after one year, as hyperexpanded clones declined.

The CDR3 contains 15 residues. Germline lookup yields CDR1 SGHKS and CDR2 YYEKEE (reference sequence). Trimming cost V 5 bases and J 8 bases, with 20 bases left between them. As regards this clonotype: Antigen unknown.

Unique molecular identifiers were incorporated during preparation of the TCRbeta library. TCRdb ran MiXCR on the PCR reads and lists one entry per CDR3 protein. The repertoire holds approximately 650,000 distinct CDR3 sequences, with roughly 14% as singletons. This chain links TRBV5-5 with TRBJ2-1; TRBD1 or TRBD2 may be the D gene (5 bases each). The material sequenced was PBMCs, taken before TCRalphabeta/CD19-depleted stem cell transplant. This TCR was sampled from a girl aged 2-10 years with congenital amegakaryocytic thrombocytopenia, due to receive a stem cell transplant. The CDR3: CASRTGTQGAYEQFF. The CDR3, as DNA: TGTGCCAGCAGGACCGGGACCCAAGGGGCCTATGAGCAGTTCTTC.